The entry below gives a single TCR beta chain sequence along with its context. This receptor's antigen is unknown. Base qualities are not provided; no much larger clone lies one nucleotide away. The sample carries other DNA sequences with the same CDR3. The treatment or condition label corresponds to: roughly 18 received Ad26.COV2.S at low or high dose, single or two shots; 5 received placebo; per-sample allocation not given. For vaccine and placebo recipients, repertoires were sequenced using samples collected on day 63 after the first injection. Cohort 1b enrolled around 24 adults aged 18-55 years at a single site in Boston, USA, between 29 July and 7 August 2020. As a vaccine, Ad26.COV2.S was a replication-incompetent adenovirus type 26 vector that expressed a prefusion-stabilized SARS-CoV-2 spike protein derived from the original Wuhan strain. CDR1 and CDR2, looked up from the germline V gene, are SNHLY and FYNNEI. Its CDR3 holds 12 amino acids, cysteine through phenylalanine. Just CDR3 DNA is preserved here, 36 bases in frame from base 1. The V and J ends are trimmed by 2 bases and 7 bases, leaving 9 bases between them.

These data belong to a study of Ad26.COV2.S vaccination and SARS-CoV-2 variants (dated by TCRdb to 2020 to 2022). Study-wide context: Donors in the vaccine arm were drawn from COV1001, a multicentre, randomized, double-blind, placebo-controlled phase I-IIa trial testing Ad26.COV2.S in healthy adults. Ad26.COV2.S was administered intramuscularly at a dose of 5x10^10 or 1x10^11 viral particles, either as one shot or as two shots given 56 days apart. TCRbeta repertoire sequencing was used to assess the specificity and breadth of SARS-CoV-2-reactive T cell receptors after Ad26.COV2.S vaccination. The TCR-sequenced set comprised approximately 32 samples: 19 Ad26.COV2.S vaccine recipients, 5 placebo recipients and 8 SARS-CoV-2 convalescent individuals. Trial participants were randomized into five groups of five: low-dose or high-dose Ad26.COV2.S given once or twice, or placebo on both occasions. Throughout the experiments and outcome assessment, investigators stayed blinded to trial group allocation. The paper's findings and limits, for the study overall: The study lacked the statistical power to compare responses across vaccine doses or regimens. Spike-specific TCR breadth was higher in Ad26.COV2.S recipients than in placebo recipients (P = 0.0014). The authors noted that the TCR breadth and depth analyses may have underestimated total T cell responses. Non-spike TCR breadth was comparable between vaccine and placebo recipients, consistent with the vaccine containing only spike. After vaccination, spike-specific CD8+ and CD4+ T cell responses were reported to show substantial breadth.

The immunoSEQ Assay was used to sequence TCRbeta CDR3 regions. After extraction, genomic DNA underwent amplification by bias-controlled multiplex PCR, followed by high-throughput sequencing. In the authors' own workflow: To quantify the absolute abundance of each unique TCRbeta CDR3 region, sequences were collapsed and filtered. T cell fraction was estimated by normalizing TCRbeta template counts to usable DNA, with usable DNA measured through amplification of reference genes found in all nucleated cells. Repertoire TCRs were annotated as SARS-CoV-2-specific when V gene, CDR3 amino acid sequence and J gene were exactly matched to a known reactive TCR set. MIRA supplied the reference SARS-CoV-2 TCR set, which was filtered for enrichment in COVID-19-positive ImmuneCODE repertoires so that public or cross-reactive TCRs were removed. Drawing on the MIRA antigens, annotated TCRs were analysed further at the level of specific ORF or position within ORF. Breadth was defined as the number of annotated unique rearrangements divided by the total number of unique productive rearrangements, and depth was defined as the summed frequency of the annotated unique rearrangements. TCR breadth was compared between groups using two-sided Wilcoxon rank-sum tests. Sourced from immuneACCESS, this table was stored by TCRdb with only in-frame sequences that have V and J called. A share of the clones is absent; for the studies checked, an unresolved V gene accounts for under half, and the remainder has no known explanation. The DNA gave D and trimming, while V, J and clone size come from that table. Within this sample are around 300,000 clones, with more than 85% of them counted one time only. Together, the top ten hold under 6% of the sample.

Recombination linked TRBV2 to TRBJ2-7; TRBD2 might be the D gene, on 5 matching bases. This clonotype was sampled from a person between 18 and 65 years old who received the Ad26.COV2.S COVID-19 vaccine or a placebo. This sample comprised peripheral blood, obtained in a trial of Ad26.COV2.S vaccine versus placebo. CDR3 sequence: CASSERGREQYF. The DNA is as follows: TGTGCCAGCAGTGAAAGAGGGCGGGAGCAGTACTTC.